Ten or more counts support the clone carrying this TCR beta chain. The record originates from a study of Graves' ophthalmopathy and Graves' hyperthyroidism. Using RNA transcripts, the TCR beta CDR3 regions were amplified. HTBI primers served in a first-round RT-PCR, which a second-round multiplex PCR followed. TCRdb re-analysed the multiplex PCR reads in MiXCR, keeping a single row per CDR3 protein. The sample yields more than 1,000,000 distinct CDR3 sequences, about 36% seen once. Sequences were obtained from peripheral blood or thyroid tissue (not recorded which). This clonotype was obtained from an adult man with Graves' hyperthyroidism.

The CDR3 DNA reads TGTGCCAGCAGCTCCCCCCACGGGACTCGCCAAGAGACCCAGTACTTC. Translating it yields CASSSPHGTRQETQYF. The chain combines TRBV7-6 with TRBJ2-5, with D perhaps matching TRBD2 (6 bases). CDR3 length: 16 amino acids. Trimming shortened V by 4 bases and J by 1 base, and 16 bases separated the two germline ends. Looked up from germline, CDR1 is SGHVS and CDR2 is FNYEAQ.